The next 29 T cell receptor beta chains were all read from a single sample in a study of shared clonotypes between healthy human individuals. The table came from immunoSEQ multiplex PCR; TCRdb's copy has only in-frame clones and leaves some out. The sample records 2 million to 2.5 million clones, around 95% being singletons. Specimen: naive CD4+ T cells sorted from blood. Noted subset: CD45RA+ positively selected. The receptors stem from a man between 18 and 29 years old in good health.

V and J are TRBV4-1 and TRBJ2-7, with TRBD2 as a possible D gene (6 bases). This CDR3 is built from 16 residues. Germline V gene sequence: CDR1 MGHRA, CDR2 YSYEKL. V was clipped by 1 base and J by 0 bases, with 13 bases between them. DNA for the CDR3: TGCGCCAGCAGCCAAGTCATAGGGCGGGACTCCTACGAGCAGTACTTC. It is translated as CASSQVIGRDSYEQYF.

In regard to this clone: Other DNA variants within this sample encode the same CDR3. This chain uses TRBV11-2 with TRBJ2-3; D call uncertain. The CDR3 totals 12 residues. The V gene lost 2 bases and the J gene lost 2 bases, with 2 bases spanning the gap. CDR1 SGHAT and CDR2 FQNNGV come from the germline V gene. The CDR3 DNA reads as TGTGCCAGCAGCTTATCCACAGATACGCAGTATTTT. Translating it yields CASSLSTDTQYF.

The V and J genes are TRBV29-1 and TRBJ2-5; 9 nucleotides agree with TRBD1. Unmatched junction bases numbered 6, after V lost 5 bases and J lost 5 bases. The germline V gene has CDR1 SQVTM and CDR2 ANQGSEA. CDR3 size: 13 residues. The CDR3, as DNA: TGCAGCGTTCGTACAGGGGGCGGTGAGACCCAGTACTTC. It translates to CSVRTGGGETQYF. The entire variable domain, with the rest obtained from reference TRBV29-1 and TRBJ2-5, is as follows: SAVISQKPSRDICQRGTSLTIQCQVDSQVTMMFWYRQQPGQSLTLIATANQGSEATYESGFVIDKFPISRPNLTFSTLTVSNMSPEDSSIYLCSVRTGGGETQYFGPGTRLLVL.

The J gene is TRBJ2-5, the V gene TRBV2, with D perhaps TRBD1 (6 bases). The CDR3 length is 13 residues. The germline V and J ends were trimmed by 6 bases and 4 bases, with 12 bases remaining between them. Germline V lookup: CDR1 SNHLY, CDR2 FYNNEI. The CDR3 sequence: CASRQQGPETQYF. The CDR3 nucleotides read TGTGCCAGCAGACAACAGGGCCCAGAGACCCAGTACTTC.

This chain joins TRBV2 and TRBJ2-3, with D maybe TRBD2 (6 bases). The CDR3 totals 15 residues. The V and J ends lost 6 bases and 2 bases respectively, with 15 bases between them. CDR1 SNHLY and CDR2 FYNNEI come from the germline V gene. The CDR3 DNA sequence: TGTGCCAGCAGCGGGAGACAAGGTCCCACAGATACGCAGTATTTT. It codes for CASSGRQGPTDTQYF.

The CDR3 region has the DNA TGTGCCAGTAGTATTTCCGGGACAGGGGGATCATGGTACGAGCAGTACTTC. Protein sequence: CASSISGTGGSWYEQYF. V usage is TRBV19 and J usage is TRBJ2-7, with 11 bases matching TRBD1. Germline lookup yields CDR1 LNHDA and CDR2 SQIVND (reference sequence). V lost 3 bases, J lost 4 bases, and 11 bases stayed unmatched. This CDR3 contains 17 residues.

The V gene is TRBV19, the J gene TRBJ2-7; D unresolved. Germline V gene lookup returns CDR1 LNHDA and CDR2 SQIVND (reference sequence). V lost 6 bases and J lost 0, with 9 bases in between. The CDR3 is made up of 13 amino acids. The CDR3 region is CASRGSSSYEQYF. CDR3 bases: TGTGCCAGTAGGGGGTCTAGCTCCTACGAGCAGTACTTC.

The chain uses TRBV6-1 and TRBJ1-6, with 7 nucleotides matching TRBD1. This CDR3 contains 17 residues. From germline, CDR1 is MNHNS and CDR2 SASEGT. Losses at the gene ends were 4 bases for V and 9 bases for J; bases not matched to a gene: 15. In DNA form, the CDR3 reads TGTGCCAGCAGTGCCTGGGACAGCCGGGCAGGTTTTTCACCCCTCCACTTT. Translating gives CASSAWDSRAGFSPLHF.

This rearrangement joins TRBV11-2 to TRBJ2-6; D may be TRBD1 or TRBD2 (6 bases each). The CDR3 consists of 18 residues. The V gene's germline CDR1 is SGHAT and CDR2 FQNNGV. V was shortened by 5 bases and J by 0 bases, with 17 bases between the two germline ends. The CDR3 DNA is TGTGCCAGCAGCGTCAGAGACAGGAGGGGCTCTGGGGCCAACGTCCTGACTTTC. This encodes CASSVRDRRGSGANVLTF. Using reference TRBV11-2 and TRBJ2-6 for the parts outside the CDR3, the full variable domain is EAGVAQSPRYKIIEKRQSVAFWCNPISGHATLYWYQQILGQGPKLLIQFQNNGVVDDSQLPKDRFSAERLKGVDSTLKIQPAKLEDSAVYLCASSVRDRRGSGANVLTFGAGSRLTVL.

The chain combines TRBV5-1 with TRBJ2-3; D is ambiguous. V was cut by 0 bases and J by 3 bases, with 8 bases left in between. There are 14 residues in the CDR3. Germline-derived CDR1 and CDR2 are SGHRS and YFSETQ. The CDR3 DNA is TGCGCCAGCAGCTTGGGGGCTAGAACAGATACGCAGTATTTT. Its protein product is CASSLGARTDTQYF.

The rearrangement joins TRBV9 to TRBJ2-7; D may be TRBD2 (6 bases). The V and J ends lost 4 bases and 3 bases respectively, with 14 bases between them. CDR1 and CDR2 (germline): SGDLS, YYNGEE. The CDR3 covers 14 residues. CDR3: CASSLGWGLYEQYF. The DNA for the CDR3 is TGTGCCAGCAGCCTCGGGTGGGGACTCTACGAGCAGTACTTC.

The genes are TRBV18 and TRBJ2-2; 9 nucleotides agree with TRBD2. The CDR3 is made up of 16 amino acids. The trim removed 3 bases at V and 5 bases at J, leaving 7 bases unmatched. Germline assignment: CDR1 KGHSH and CDR2 LQKENI. CDR3 sequence (DNA): TGTGCCAGCTCACCCCTAGCGGGGCAGGAAACCGGGGAGCTGTTTTTT. Translated, it gives CASSPLAGQETGELFF.

A single count supports this clone. The chain couples TRBV10-3 to TRBJ2-1, with 13 bases fitting TRBD2. The CDR3 is 15 amino acids. V lost 4 bases, J lost 5 bases, and 2 bases stayed unmatched. In germline, CDR1 is ENHRY, CDR2 SYGVKD. The CDR3 reads CAISGGLAGHNEQFF. The CDR3 region has the DNA TGTGCCATCAGTGGGGGACTAGCGGGGCACAATGAGCAGTTCTTC.

This chain joins TRBV6-5 and TRBJ2-7; D is tentatively TRBD1 or TRBD2 (6 bases each). Germline V gives CDR1 MNHEY, CDR2 SVGAGI. This CDR3 spans 16 amino acids. V shed 0 bases and J shed 0 bases, with 12 bases lying between them. CDR3 nucleotide sequence: TGTGCCAGCAGTTACTCAGGGGGGACTTCCTCCTACGAGCAGTACTTC. Translating gives CASSYSGGTSSYEQYF.

V gene TRBV4-3 combines with J gene TRBJ1-5; 9 positions agree with TRBD1. Germline assignment: CDR1 LGHNA and CDR2 YSLEER. This CDR3 has 16 residues. V was clipped by 9 bases and J by 0 bases; unmatched bases: 9. The CDR3 DNA follows: TGCGCCAGACCGGGACAGGGCAACTATAGCAATCAGCCCCAGCATTTT. Protein sequence: CARPGQGNYSNQPQHF.

The CDR3 here is CASGAGTPSGLNYGYTF. The DNA for the CDR3 is TGCGCCAGCGGGGCGGGTACGCCCTCCGGACTCAACTATGGCTACACCTTC. The J gene is TRBJ1-2, the V gene TRBV5-1; TRBD1 might be the D (5 bases). Trimming removed 7 bases from V and 2 bases from J, with 24 bases in between. Germline CDR1 is SGHRS and CDR2 is YFSETQ. CDR3 length: 17 amino acids.

The chain is built from TRBV30 and TRBJ1-5, with D perhaps matching TRBD1 (6 bases). The CDR3 consists of 13 residues. V dropped 5 bases and J dropped 4 bases, with 12 bases sitting between them. Germline CDR1 reads GTSNPN; CDR2 reads SVGIG (reference sequence). The chain's CDR3 is CAWGQGINQPQHF. The CDR3 nucleotides are TGTGCCTGGGGGCAGGGGATTAATCAGCCCCAGCATTTT.

This clone is a singleton in its sample. CDR3 sequence: CASSVDLTYNEQFF. CDR3 nucleotides: TGCGCCAGCAGCGTGGACTTGACCTACAATGAGCAGTTCTTC. The chain joins TRBV5-1 to TRBJ2-1, with D perhaps TRBD2 (5 bases). Trimming left V 4 bases short and J 2 bases short, with 10 bases between. CDR3 length: 14 amino acids. Germline V gene data show CDR1 as SGHRS and CDR2 as YFSETQ.

The chain has TRBV5-1 and TRBJ1-4, with 8 bases fitting TRBD1. The CDR3 is 15 residues long. CDR1 is SGHRS and CDR2 is YFSETQ in the germline V gene. With 4 bases clipped from V and 2 bases from J, the junction kept 4 bases outside the gene matches. DNA of the CDR3: TGCGCCAGCAGCGGCCAGGGGGCCACTAATGAAAAACTGTTTTTT. Its translation: CASSGQGATNEKLFF.

This clone occurred once. The chain joins TRBV4-1 to TRBJ1-3; no reliable D call. Germline V gene data show CDR1 as MGHRA and CDR2 as YSYEKL. The CDR3 has 13 residues. V was trimmed by 0 bases and J by 9 bases, leaving 9 bases between them. CDR3 nucleotides: TGCGCCAGCAGCCAAGAGGTTGGGTTCACCATATATTTT. Its translation is CASSQEVGFTIYF.

This clone was recorded once. The V call is TRBV19, the J call TRBJ1-2; 8 nucleotides match TRBD1. Germline loops: CDR1 LNHDA, CDR2 SQIVND (reference sequence). The CDR3 spans 14 residues. V was pared by 5 bases and J by 4 bases, with 6 bases of the junction left unmatched. Written as DNA, the CDR3 is TGTGCCAGTAGTCCTCCGGGACAGGTCTATGGCTACACCTTC. It codes for CASSPPGQVYGYTF.

V gene TRBV5-4 combines with J gene TRBJ2-5; perhaps TRBD2 as D (6 bases). CDR3 size: 14 residues. V gave up 4 bases and J gave up 2 bases, with 12 bases separating them. Looked up from germline, CDR1 is SGHNT and CDR2 is YYREEE (reference sequence). The CDR3 sequence: CASSPGGKQETQYF. The CDR3 nucleotides are TGTGCCAGCAGCCCCGGGGGAAAACAAGAGACCCAGTACTTC.

The J gene is TRBJ2-5, the V gene TRBV29-1; possibly TRBD2 for D (6 bases). The V gene's germline CDR1 is SQVTM and CDR2 ANQGSEA. The CDR3 has 13 amino acids. V was clipped by 7 bases and J by 2 bases, with 14 bases between them. In DNA form, the CDR3 reads TGCAGCGCGACCAGCGGGTCACAAGAGACCCAGTACTTC. Translation gives CSATSGSQETQYF.

The chain links TRBV9 to TRBJ1-3; D possibly corresponds to TRBD1 (5 bases). The CDR3 extends over 14 amino acids. V was trimmed by 5 bases and J by 0 bases, leaving 9 bases between them. CDR1 and CDR2 (germline): SGDLS, YYNGEE. The CDR3 spells CASSGASSGNTIYF. CDR3 DNA sequence: TGTGCCAGCAGTGGGGCGAGCTCTGGAAACACCATATATTTT.

A single count supports this clone. The V gene is TRBV7-2, the J gene TRBJ1-2, with D possibly matching TRBD1 (5 bases). The CDR3 extends over 13 amino acids. Germline V gene lookup returns CDR1 SGHTA and CDR2 FQGNSA. Deletions cut 5 bases from V and 3 bases from J, with 10 bases between. The CDR3 DNA reads TGTGCCAGCAGCCGACAGCTGGACTATGGCTACACCTTC. Encoded protein: CASSRQLDYGYTF.

The CDR3 reads CASSRWGDTDTQYF. CDR3 in DNA: TGTGCCAGTAGTAGGTGGGGGGACACAGATACGCAGTATTTT. The V gene is TRBV19, the J gene TRBJ2-3, with D possibly TRBD2 on 6 matching bases. Germline V lookup: CDR1 LNHDA, CDR2 SQIVND (reference sequence). V lost 4 bases to trimming and J lost 2 bases, with 10 bases between them. This CDR3 comprises 14 residues.

On this clone itself: Different DNA sequences within this sample yield the same CDR3. The J gene is TRBJ2-3, the V gene TRBV28; TRBD2 aligns across 9 bases. J was trimmed by 0 bases and V by 5 bases; bases with no gene match: 6. The germline V gene has CDR1 MDHEN and CDR2 SYDVKM. CDR3 length: 16 amino acids. The CDR3 bases are TGTGCCAGCAGTCTACTAGCGGGCCCTAGCACAGATACGCAGTATTTT. Its translation is CASSLLAGPSTDTQYF.

The sample holds one count of this clone. The rearrangement links TRBV28 to TRBJ1-2; D uncertain. V was trimmed by 7 bases and J by 4 bases, leaving 16 bases between them. CDR3 length equals 14 residues. CDR1 and CDR2 (germline): MDHEN, SYDVKM. The CDR3 is CASTPPEHPYGYTF. CDR3 bases: TGTGCCAGCACTCCGCCAGAGCACCCCTATGGCTACACCTTC.

The gene calls are TRBV5-4 and TRBJ2-7, with D perhaps TRBD1 (6 bases). Trimming stripped 4 bases from V and 2 bases from J, with 13 bases between. This CDR3 contains 14 residues. From germline, CDR1 is SGHNT and CDR2 YYREEE (reference sequence). In nucleotides, the CDR3 is TGTGCCAGCAGCCTCGGACAGCCGGCCTACGAGCAGTACTTC. Residues: CASSLGQPAYEQYF.